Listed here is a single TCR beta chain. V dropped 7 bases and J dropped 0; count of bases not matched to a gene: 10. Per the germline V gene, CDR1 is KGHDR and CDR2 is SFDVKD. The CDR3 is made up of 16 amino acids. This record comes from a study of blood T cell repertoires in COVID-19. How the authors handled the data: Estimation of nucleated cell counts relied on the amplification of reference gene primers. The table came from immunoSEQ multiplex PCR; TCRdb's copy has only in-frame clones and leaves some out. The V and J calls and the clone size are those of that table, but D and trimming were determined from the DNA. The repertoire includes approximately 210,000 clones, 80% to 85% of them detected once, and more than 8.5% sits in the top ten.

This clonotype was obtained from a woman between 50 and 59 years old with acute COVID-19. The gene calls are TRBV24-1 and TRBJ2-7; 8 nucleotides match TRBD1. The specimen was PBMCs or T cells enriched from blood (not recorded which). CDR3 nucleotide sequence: TGTGCCACCAGGTCCGGACAGGGCTCCCTCTCCTACGAGCAGTACTTC. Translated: CATRSGQGSLSYEQYF.